The next 18 T cell receptor beta chains were all read from a single sample in a study of T cell responses to AZD1222 COVID-19 vaccine. This table comes from immunoSEQ multiplex PCR, and its TCRdb copy is limited to in-frame clones, with some not included. The repertoire has approximately 270,000 clones, 90% to 95% of them found once; the top ten carry around 0.6%. The source material was peripheral blood, sampled 28 days after the second AZD1222 dose. The receptors here all came from an adult who received the AZD1222 COVID-19 vaccine.

The chain carries TRBV30 and TRBJ1-2, with a weak D call TRBD1 (5 bases). Germline-derived CDR1 and CDR2 are GTSNPN and SVGIG (reference sequence). The V and J ends lost 3 bases and 4 bases respectively, with 12 bases between them. The CDR3 totals 13 residues. The CDR3 sequence: CAWRARTSYGYTF. As DNA, the CDR3 is TGTGCCTGGAGGGCGCGGACATCCTATGGCTACACCTTC.

The chain has TRBV6-1 and TRBJ2-7; D might be TRBD2 (6 bases). The CDR3 has 14 amino acids. Germline V gives CDR1 MNHNS, CDR2 SASEGT. V was cut by 3 bases and J by 2 bases, with 11 bases left in between. The CDR3 reads CASSEGGKAYEQYF. CDR3 nucleotide sequence: TGTGCCAGCAGTGAGGGGGGAAAGGCCTACGAGCAGTACTTC.

V is TRBV18 and J is TRBJ2-5; D remains ambiguous. Trimming pared 2 bases from V and 2 bases from J, leaving 3 bases between. The CDR3 contains 12 residues. CDR1 and CDR2 (germline): KGHSH, LQKENI. CDR3 sequence: CASSPDQETQYF. CDR3 bases: TGTGCCAGCTCACCAGATCAAGAGACCCAGTACTTC.

The genes are TRBV4-2 and TRBJ2-6; D possibly corresponds to TRBD2 (6 bases). The CDR3 extends over 19 amino acids. V lost 0 bases to trimming and J lost 0 bases, with 15 bases between them. Germline CDR1 is LGHNA and CDR2 is YNFKEQ. The CDR3 DNA follows: TGTGCCAGCAGCCAAGAAGTATTGGCGGGGAGCTCTGGGGCCAACGTCCTGACTTTC. Its translation is CASSQEVLAGSSGANVLTF.

V and J are TRBV5-1 and TRBJ2-2, with TRBD1 as a possible D gene (5 bases). Between the trimmed V and J ends, which lost 5 bases and 1 base, there was a span of 12 bases. The CDR3 loop spans 15 amino acids. CDR1 SGHRS and CDR2 YFSETQ come from the germline V gene. The CDR3 sequence is CASRFTGRNTGELFF. CDR3 DNA sequence: TGCGCCAGCAGATTCACAGGTAGGAACACCGGGGAGCTGTTTTTT.

The chain links TRBV9 to TRBJ2-3, with 10 bases fitting TRBD2. The CDR3 extends over 16 amino acids. The J segment lost 1 base and the V segment lost 2 bases, leaving 4 bases of the junction unmatched. The germline V gene encodes CDR1 SGDLS and CDR2 YYNGEE. The CDR3 DNA follows: TGTGCCAGCAGCGTCCTAGCGGGAGTGGGCACAGATACGCAGTATTTT. It specifies CASSVLAGVGTDTQYF. The full variable domain, rest sourced from reference TRBV9 and TRBJ2-3, is DSGVTQTPKHLITATGQRVTLRCSPRSGDLSVYWYQQSLDQGLQFLIQYYNGEERAKGNILERFSAQQFPDLHSELNLSSLELGDSALYFCASSVLAGVGTDTQYFGPGTRLTVL.

The chain combines TRBV5-1 with TRBJ2-2, with TRBD2 matching over 8 bases. The CDR3 has 14 residues. V trimming: 0 bases; J trimming: 13 bases; junction bases outside the gene matches: 8. Germline-derived CDR1 and CDR2 are SGHRS and YFSETQ. The CDR3 DNA follows: TGCGCCAGCAGCTTGGGAAGCGGGGGCCCTTTGCTGTTTTTT. Translation: CASSLGSGGPLLFF.

The V call is TRBV28, the J call TRBJ1-5; D remains ambiguous. Germline V gene lookup returns CDR1 MDHEN and CDR2 SYDVKM. This CDR3 has 15 residues. Trimming removed 3 bases from V and 2 bases from J, with 11 bases in between. CDR3 sequence reads: CASSFRGQGNQPQHF. The CDR3, as DNA: TGTGCCAGCAGTTTCCGGGGTCAGGGCAATCAGCCCCAGCATTTT.

The chain employs TRBV5-1 and TRBJ2-3; no reliable D call. V gave up 0 bases and J gave up 4 bases, with 15 bases separating them. The CDR3 consists of 16 residues. Per germline, CDR1 SGHRS and CDR2 YFSETQ. CDR3 loop: CASSLAWTAPADTQYF. The CDR3 DNA is TGCGCCAGCAGCTTGGCCTGGACCGCCCCGGCAGATACGCAGTATTTT. The full variable domain, its missing parts supplied by reference TRBV5-1 and TRBJ2-3, is KAGVTQTPRYLIKTRGQQVTLSCSPISGHRSVSWYQQTPGQGLQFLFEYFSETQRNKGNFPGRFSGRQFSNSRSEMNVSTLELGDSALYLCASSLAWTAPADTQYFGPGTRLTVL.

The chain combines TRBV15 with TRBJ1-4; D unclear. CDR3 length equals 14 residues. In germline, CDR1 is LNHNV, CDR2 YYDKDF (reference sequence). Trimming cost V 3 bases and J 5 bases, with 10 bases left between them. DNA of the CDR3: TGTGCCACCAGCAGCAGCAGAAGGAATGAAAAACTGTTTTTT. Translating it yields CATSSSRRNEKLFF.

The chain recombines TRBV6-5 with TRBJ1-2, with D uncertain. CDR3 length: 13 amino acids. Between the trimmed V and J ends, which lost 5 bases and 9 bases, there was a span of 16 bases. The V gene's germline CDR1 is MNHEY and CDR2 SVGAGI. CDR3 coding DNA: TGTGCCAGCAGTCCCCCGGATAGGGCCCGCTACACCTTC. Its translation: CASSPPDRARYTF.

V and J are TRBV12-3 or TRBV12-4 and TRBJ1-2; no clear D gene. The CDR3 sequence is 11 residues long. Trimming pared 4 bases from V and 4 bases from J, leaving 4 bases between. The CDR3 here is CASSSGYGYTF. CDR3 coding DNA: TGTGCCAGCAGTTCGGGCTATGGCTACACCTTC.

The chain has TRBV6-5 and TRBJ1-1; 8 nucleotides align to TRBD1. V lost 6 bases and J lost 3; bases outside the gene matches: 6. The germline CDR1 and CDR2 sequences are MNHEY and SVGAGI. This CDR3 is 14 amino acids long. The CDR3 protein is CASRPGGADTEAFF. In nucleotides, the CDR3 is TGTGCCAGCAGACCAGGGGGCGCGGACACTGAAGCTTTCTTT.

This clone was observed once. The V call is TRBV5-1, the J call TRBJ1-2, with D hard to call. Germline loops: CDR1 SGHRS, CDR2 YFSETQ. This CDR3 region has 18 residues. Trimming removed 1 base from V and 1 base from J, with 20 bases in between. The CDR3 sequence is CASSLTVGGSNFNYGYTF. In DNA form, the CDR3 reads TGCGCCAGCAGCTTGACGGTCGGCGGATCAAACTTTAACTATGGCTACACCTTC.

The rearrangement joins TRBV12-3 or TRBV12-4 to TRBJ1-3; D remains ambiguous. The CDR3 covers 13 residues. Trimming removed 8 bases from V and 0 bases from J, with 8 bases in between. The CDR3 region is CASLQSSGNTIYF. The CDR3 DNA reads TGTGCCAGCCTCCAGAGCTCTGGAAACACCATATATTTT.

The chain employs TRBV28 and TRBJ2-5; D uncertain. The CDR3 loop spans 15 amino acids. Trimming took off 1 base at V and 0 bases at J, with 9 bases between the two ends. The V gene's germline CDR1 is MDHEN and CDR2 SYDVKM. In nucleotides, the CDR3 is TGTGCCAGCAGTTTATCTGGGCCTTACCAAGAGACCCAGTACTTC. This sequence encodes CASSLSGPYQETQYF.

The rearrangement links TRBV10-3 to TRBJ1-4; possibly TRBD1 for D (5 bases). The V and J ends lost 6 bases and 3 bases respectively, with 14 bases between them. The CDR3 sequence is 15 residues long. Germline CDR1 is ENHRY and CDR2 is SYGVKD. This CDR3 reads CAIRPGGMANEKLFF. The CDR3 nucleotides are TGTGCCATCAGACCGGGGGGGATGGCTAATGAAAAACTGTTTTTT.

The chain combines TRBV5-4 with TRBJ1-1; D might be TRBD1 (5 bases). Per germline, CDR1 SGHNT and CDR2 YYREEE (reference sequence). The CDR3 has 15 residues. Between the trimmed V and J ends, which lost 2 bases and 2 bases, there was a span of 13 bases. The CDR3 region is CASSFPQGPNTEAFF. Here the CDR3 DNA reads TGTGCCAGCAGCTTCCCCCAGGGTCCTAACACTGAAGCTTTCTTT.